This is a list of T cell receptor beta chains from one sample in a study of blood T cell repertoires in COVID-19. The table came from immunoSEQ multiplex PCR; TCRdb's copy has only in-frame clones and leaves some out. The sample lists under 300,000 clones, 86% occurring once. The sequencing input was peripheral blood. The receptor set was obtained from a young man with active or convalescent COVID-19. CDR3s include the opening cysteine and the closing phenylalanine or tryptophan. The D gene is left open where the match is weak. Clone sizes are given selectively: once, few, many, or a class where the clone is expanded.

CATSGNRDSPLHF	TGTGCCACCAGTGGGAACAGGGATTCACCCCTCCACTTT	TRBJ1-6	-	TRBV24-1	few
CASSRQQNQPQHF	TGTGCCAGTAGTAGACAGCAGAATCAGCCCCAGCATTTT	TRBJ1-5	-	TRBV6-5	once
CASSPTGSVFYEQYF	TGTGCCAGCTCACCCACAGGGAGTGTCTTCTACGAGCAGTACTTC	TRBJ2-7	-	TRBV18	-
CASSGAWGREAGELFF	TGCGCCAGCAGCGGAGCGTGGGGCAGGGAGGCCGGGGAGCTGTTTTTT	TRBJ2-2	-	TRBV10-2	-
CASSLTQGPDTQYF	TGTGCCAGCAGTCTCACACAGGGACCAGATACGCAGTATTTT	TRBJ2-3	-	TRBV28	-
CASSLRRGANYGYTF	TGTGCCAGCAGTTTACGGAGGGGCGCGAACTATGGCTACACCTTC	TRBJ1-2	-	TRBV28	-
CASSQDPSGGANEQFF	TGCGCCAGCAGCCAAGATCCGAGCGGGGGGGCCAATGAGCAGTTCTTC	TRBJ2-1	TRBD2	TRBV4-1	-
CASRVAGGPADTQYF	TGTGCCAGCAGGGTAGCGGGAGGGCCCGCAGATACGCAGTATTTT	TRBJ2-3	TRBD2	TRBV2	-
CASSLQGARNEQFF	TGTGCCAGCAGCTTACAGGGGGCTCGCAATGAGCAGTTCTTC	TRBJ2-1	TRBD1	TRBV7-8	-
CASSFGTHNEQFF	TGTGCCAGCAGTTTTGGCACCCACAATGAGCAGTTCTTC	TRBJ2-1	-	TRBV12-3/TRBV12-4	-
CASSLLVLATQYF	TGTGCCAGCAGCCTACTGGTCCTAGCTACGCAGTATTTT	TRBJ2-3	-	TRBV16	-
CASSEGRGVAEAFF	TGTGCCAGCAGTGAAGGGAGGGGCGTCGCTGAAGCTTTCTTT	TRBJ1-1	-	TRBV6-1	-
CASSFGTGDYEQYF	TGTGCCAGCTCATTCGGGACAGGGGACTACGAGCAGTACTTC	TRBJ2-7	TRBD1	TRBV18	-
CAISAGQTNQPQHF	TGTGCCATCAGTGCGGGACAGACTAATCAGCCCCAGCATTTT	TRBJ1-5	TRBD1	TRBV10-3	-
CASTRGTVNTEAFF	TGTGCCAGCACCCGCGGGACAGTGAACACTGAAGCTTTCTTT	TRBJ1-1	TRBD1	TRBV9	once
CASSLNVREEQFF	TGTGCCAGCAGCTTAAATGTCCGGGAAGAGCAGTTCTTC	TRBJ2-1	-	TRBV7-3	-
CASSLGPDTYEQYF	TGCGCCAGCAGCTTGGGGCCCGATACCTACGAGCAGTACTTC	TRBJ2-7	-	TRBV5-1	-
CATSERQGERKLFF	TGTGCCACCAGTGAGAGACAGGGTGAACGAAAACTGTTTTTT	TRBJ1-4	TRBD1	TRBV24-1	-
CASSGMTGRGYTF	TGTGCCAGCAGCGGAATGACAGGACGCGGCTACACCTTC	TRBJ1-2	-	TRBV7-9	few
CAITTGQGLNRYEQYF	TGTGCCATCACCACGGGACAGGGATTAAACCGCTACGAGCAGTACTTC	TRBJ2-7	TRBD1	TRBV2	-
CASRPGSSETEAFF	TGTGCCAGCAGGCCTGGATCAAGCGAGACTGAAGCTTTCTTT	TRBJ1-1	-	TRBV6-2/TRBV6-3	-
CATTPLQGGEQFF	TGTGCCACCACCCCACTCCAGGGAGGCGAGCAGTTCTTC	TRBJ2-1	-	TRBV24-1	-
CASSYSWAGGTNIQYF	TGTGCCAGCAGTTACTCCTGGGCAGGGGGAACAAACATTCAGTACTTC	TRBJ2-4	TRBD1	TRBV6-2/TRBV6-3	-
CASRQGHEQYF	TGTGCCAGCAGACAGGGACACGAGCAGTACTTC	TRBJ2-7	-	TRBV3-1/TRBV3-2	once
CATSDLTSGYNEQFF	TGTGCCACCAGTGATTTGACTAGCGGATACAATGAGCAGTTCTTC	TRBJ2-1	TRBD2	TRBV24-1	-
CAWIGDWSSGNTIYF	TGTGCCTGGATCGGTGACTGGAGCTCTGGAAACACCATATATTTT	TRBJ1-3	-	TRBV30	-
CASSYPQGQPQHF	TGTGCCAGCAGTTACCCGCAGGGGCAGCCCCAGCATTTT	TRBJ1-5	-	TRBV6-2/TRBV6-3	-
CASSPPAGLGRELFF	TGTGCCAGCAGCCCTCCAGCGGGCCTCGGGAGGGAGCTGTTTTTT	TRBJ2-2	-	TRBV11-3	-
CASSLPRYNQPQHF	TGTGCCAGCAGTTTACCCAGATACAATCAGCCCCAGCATTTT	TRBJ1-5	-	TRBV28	-
CASSLEFGDRTSSPLHF	TGTGCCAGCAGCTTGGAATTCGGGGACAGGACCTCATCACCCCTCCACTTT	TRBJ1-6	TRBD1	TRBV5-6	once
CASSLEGARSTEAFF	TGTGCCAGCAGCTTAGAGGGGGCGCGGAGCACTGAAGCTTTCTTT	TRBJ1-1	-	TRBV11-3	-
CASSYSGGLFGF	TGTGCCAGCAGTTACTCCGGCGGGCTTTTCGGATTT	TRBJ1-1	-	TRBV6-2/TRBV6-3	few
CASSFRYRGGSPLHF	TGTGCCAGCAGTTTCCGCTACAGGGGAGGTTCACCCCTCCACTTT	TRBJ1-6	TRBD1	TRBV6-5	many
CASNGGALYNEQFF	TGTGCCAGCAACGGGGGGGCCTTGTACAATGAGCAGTTCTTC	TRBJ2-1	TRBD2	TRBV5-5	-
CSAQRGGNEQFF	TGCAGCGCCCAGCGGGGGGGTAATGAGCAGTTCTTC	TRBJ2-1	TRBD2	TRBV29-1	-
CATTGLQNTEAFF	TGTGCCACCACGGGTCTCCAGAACACTGAAGCTTTCTTT	TRBJ1-1	-	TRBV15	many
CAWSVQDSTDTQYF	TGTGCCTGGAGTGTACAGGACAGCACAGATACGCAGTATTTT	TRBJ2-3	-	TRBV30	-
CASSLGAGGYEQYF	TGTGCCAGCAGCTTAGGTGCGGGAGGCTACGAGCAGTACTTC	TRBJ2-7	TRBD2	TRBV7-2	-
CASSWTGGLAEAFF	TGTGCCAGCAGCTGGACAGGGGGCTTGGCTGAAGCTTTCTTT	TRBJ1-1	TRBD1	TRBV5-4	-
CASSGGQGGTEAFF	TGTGCCAGCAGCGGTGGACAGGGTGGCACTGAAGCTTTCTTT	TRBJ1-1	TRBD1	TRBV9	once